The 32 T cell receptor beta chains in this list originate from one sample, sequenced in a study of T cell changes during pregnancy in multiple sclerosis. Here immunoSEQ multiplex PCR was the method, and the copy in TCRdb shows in-frame clones only, minus some. This sample carries approximately 46,000 clones, almost 90% of them seen once, and the ten largest clones take over 4%. The source material was peripheral blood, sampled after pregnancy. The receptors originated from a female donor in good health, enrolled as a control in a pregnancy study.

The chain combines TRBV7-6 with TRBJ2-1, with 7 bases fitting TRBD1. The germline V gene has CDR1 SGHVS and CDR2 FNYEAQ. The CDR3 extends over 16 amino acids. With 5 bases clipped from V and 5 bases from J, the junction kept 12 bases outside the gene matches. In nucleotides, the CDR3 is TGTGCCAGCAGCACAAGGACAGGTCCGGGGCACAATGAGCAGTTCTTC. This encodes CASSTRTGPGHNEQFF. The variable domain in full, completed from reference TRBV7-6 and TRBJ2-1, reads GAGVSQSPRYKVTKRGQDVALRCDPISGHVSLYWYRQALGQGPEFLTYFNYEAQQDKSGLPNDRFSAERPEGSISTLTIQRTEQRDSAMYRCASSTRTGPGHNEQFFGPGTRLTVL.

The chain recombines TRBV2 with TRBJ1-6; 10 bases line up with TRBD1. The CDR3 length is 15 residues. After removal of 4 bases from V and 7 bases from J, the junction contained 4 bases not matched to a gene. Germline V CDR1 and CDR2: SNHLY, FYNNEI. The CDR3 DNA is TGTGCCAGCAGTGGCGGGACAGGGGCGAATTCACCCCTCCACTTT. As protein: CASSGGTGANSPLHF.

This clone showed up just once. This chain uses TRBV4-3 with TRBJ2-7, with D tentatively TRBD1 (7 bases). The V gene lost 0 bases and the J gene lost 1 base, with 13 bases spanning the gap. Germline CDR1 LGHNA, CDR2 YSLEER. The CDR3 loop spans 16 amino acids. CDR3 nucleotide sequence: TGCGCCAGCAGCCAAGATTGGCGGGACAGATCCTACGAGCAGTACTTC. The encoded protein is CASSQDWRDRSYEQYF.

For the CDR3, the DNA is TGTGCCAGCAGCTTGGTAGGGACACCTTACACCGGGGAGCTGTTTTTT. As protein: CASSLVGTPYTGELFF. The chain is built from TRBV5-5 and TRBJ2-2; the D gene is possibly TRBD1 (6 bases). Germline CDR1 and CDR2: SGHKS and YYEKEE (reference sequence). V lost 0 bases and J lost 3, with 12 bases in between. This CDR3 comprises 16 residues. The variable domain in full, completed from reference TRBV5-5 and TRBJ2-2, reads DAGVTQSPTHLIKTRGQQVTLRCSPISGHKSVSWYQQVLGQGPQFIFQYYEKEERGRGNFPDRFSARQFPNYSSELNVNALLLGDSALYLCASSLVGTPYTGELFFGEGSRLTVL.

The chain joins TRBV4-2 to TRBJ1-2; D is perhaps TRBD1 (6 bases). The CDR3 runs 13 residues. V was trimmed by 0 bases and J by 10 bases, leaving 12 bases between them. Germline CDR1 and CDR2: LGHNA and YNFKEQ. The CDR3 DNA reads as TGTGCCAGCAGCCAAGAGGGGGCAGTTCACTACACCTTC. It specifies CASSQEGAVHYTF.

This sequence joins TRBV6-1 and TRBJ1-4; 8 nucleotides agree with TRBD1. Germline loops: CDR1 MNHNS, CDR2 SASEGT. With 8 bases clipped from V and 5 bases from J, the junction kept 7 bases outside the gene matches. The CDR3 is made up of 14 amino acids. The CDR3 protein is CASDRQGRNEKLFF. The CDR3 DNA follows: TGTGCCAGCGATAGACAGGGGAGGAATGAAAAACTGTTTTTT.

This clone was recorded once. The chain joins TRBV5-4 to TRBJ1-2; 8 nucleotides agree with TRBD1. V was pared by 2 bases and J by 7 bases, with 16 bases of the junction left unmatched. Germline CDR1 reads SGHNT; CDR2 reads YYREEE (reference sequence). The CDR3 runs to 17 residues. Here the CDR3 DNA reads TGTGCCAGCAGCTTTCCTGGGGCAGGGGGCGTTTTAGGTGGCTACACCTTC. As protein: CASSFPGAGGVLGGYTF.

CDR3 DNA: TGTGCCACCAGCAGAGCTGTGTTGGTGGCAGGGAGGTACGAGCAGTACTTC. It translates to CATSRAVLVAGRYEQYF. V usage is TRBV15 and J usage is TRBJ2-7; tentative D call: TRBD2 (6 bases). This CDR3 region has 17 residues. In germline, CDR1 is LNHNV, CDR2 YYDKDF (reference sequence). Trimming took 1 base from V and 4 from J, leaving 20 bases between them.

The V call is TRBV5-1, the J call TRBJ1-1; D not resolved. This CDR3 contains 14 residues. Germline loops: CDR1 SGHRS, CDR2 YFSETQ. The V end lost 0 bases, the J end lost 3 bases, and 9 bases lay between the germline ends. CDR3 amino acids: CASSLDVGDTEAFF. CDR3 DNA sequence: TGCGCCAGCAGCTTGGATGTCGGGGACACTGAAGCTTTCTTT.

The chain links TRBV4-1 to TRBJ2-3, with TRBD2 matching over 10 bases. V was clipped by 2 bases and J by 2 bases; unmatched bases: 7. Germline CDR1 MGHRA, CDR2 YSYEKL. The CDR3 is made up of 17 amino acids. For the CDR3, the DNA is TGCGCCAGCAGCCAATTTCTAGCGGGGGTCTCCACAGATACGCAGTATTTT. It translates to CASSQFLAGVSTDTQYF.

This chain connects TRBV6-6 to TRBJ2-3, with TRBD2 matching 8 bases. Germline V CDR1 and CDR2: MNHNY, SVGAGI (reference sequence). The CDR3 is 14 amino acids. With V trimmed by 6 bases and J by 3 bases, 5 bases remained unmatched. The CDR3, as DNA: TGTGCCAGCAGCCGGGGGGGAGGGACAGATACGCAGTATTTT. Its protein is CASSRGGGTDTQYF.

The chain has TRBV9 and TRBJ2-7; TRBD2 might be the D (7 bases). CDR1 SGDLS and CDR2 YYNGEE come from the germline V gene. Trimming shortened V by 3 bases and J by 0 bases, and 13 bases separated the two germline ends. This CDR3 has 15 amino acids. The CDR3, as DNA: TGTGCCAGCAGCGAGGGGGGGGGCAGCTCCTACGAGCAGTACTTC. Encoded protein: CASSEGGGSSYEQYF.

The table lists this clone with a count of one. This sequence joins TRBV7-2 and TRBJ1-4; weak D call: TRBD1 (6 bases). Germline V gene sequence: CDR1 SGHTA, CDR2 FQGNSA. CDR3 size: 14 residues. Between the trimmed V and J ends, which lost 0 bases and 8 bases, there was a span of 10 bases. In DNA, the CDR3 is TGTGCCAGCAGCTTAGCGGGGGCAAGAGAAAAACTGTTTTTT. Its protein is CASSLAGAREKLFF.

V is TRBV6-4 and J is TRBJ1-2; 8 nucleotides line up with TRBD1. The CDR3 length is 16 residues. Germline CDR1 is MRHNA and CDR2 is SNTAGT. With 0 bases clipped from V and 8 bases from J, the junction kept 11 bases outside the gene matches. The CDR3 DNA reads as TGTGCCAGCAGTGACTCGGAGGCAGGGGGCGCTGAAGGCTACACCTTC. Translated, it gives CASSDSEAGGAEGYTF.

The chain uses TRBV10-3 and TRBJ2-5; 11 bases fit TRBD2. The CDR3 runs to 16 residues. In germline, CDR1 is ENHRY, CDR2 SYGVKD. Trimming cost V 4 bases and J 6 bases; bases outside gene matches: 10. The CDR3 nucleotides read TGTGCCATCAGTGCCCTAGCGGGAGGTGCCCGGAAGACCCAGTACTTC. Protein product: CAISALAGGARKTQYF.

This clone has just a few counts. V and J are TRBV11-2 and TRBJ2-1; 16 positions match TRBD2. This CDR3 is built from 16 residues. Losses at the gene ends were 5 bases for V and 12 bases for J; bases not matched to a gene: 10. CDR1 is SGHAT and CDR2 is FQNNGV in the germline V gene. CDR3 DNA: TGTGCCAGCAGCGACCCCGGGACTAGCGGGGGGGCGGGGCAGTTCTTC. Translated: CASSDPGTSGGAGQFF.

The chain carries TRBV10-1 and TRBJ2-2, with 7 bases fitting TRBD1. Unmatched junction bases numbered 5, after V lost 6 bases and J lost 1 base. This CDR3 spans 15 amino acids. CDR1 is WNHNN, CDR2 SYGVQD, per germline (reference sequence). The CDR3: CASSETGWNTGELFF. As DNA, the CDR3 is TGCGCCAGCAGCGAGACAGGGTGGAACACCGGGGAGCTGTTTTTT.

The chain couples TRBV7-8 to TRBJ1-5; 7 bases match TRBD1. The length of the CDR3 is 16 residues. The germline V gene has CDR1 SGHVS and CDR2 FQNEAQ. The V segment lost 5 bases and the J segment 6 bases; nucleotides outside the gene matches: 13. The CDR3 loop is CASSPNAGQRGQPQHF. The CDR3 DNA follows: TGTGCCAGCAGCCCTAACGCGGGACAGAGAGGTCAGCCCCAGCATTTT.

The rearrangement links TRBV6-1 to TRBJ2-1, with TRBD2 matching 9 bases. CDR3 size: 15 residues. Germline V gene data show CDR1 as MNHNS and CDR2 as SASEGT. V was clipped by 3 bases and J by 9 bases; unmatched bases: 9. The CDR3 nucleotides are TGTGCCAGCAGTGAGATAGCGGGGGCCGATGGTGAGCAGTTCTTC. It yields the protein CASSEIAGADGEQFF.

The rearrangement uses TRBV11-3 and TRBJ1-1; D not resolved. V was shortened by 1 base and J by 4 bases, with 16 bases between the two germline ends. Germline loops: CDR1 SGHNT, CDR2 YENEEA. The CDR3 runs to 16 residues. The CDR3 spells CASSLGEASRSTEAFF. CDR3 sequence (DNA): TGTGCCAGCAGCTTAGGGGAGGCCTCCAGGTCCACTGAAGCTTTCTTT.

The chain recombines TRBV25-1 with TRBJ2-7; the match to TRBD1 covers 8 bases. The V gene's germline CDR1 is MGHDK and CDR2 SYGVNS. V was clipped by 5 bases and J by 2 bases; unmatched bases: 5. This CDR3 is built from 14 residues. The DNA of the CDR3 is TGTGCCAGCAGTACCCGGGACAGGCCCTACGAGCAGTACTTC. Translated: CASSTRDRPYEQYF.

This chain uses TRBV9 with TRBJ1-5; 8 bases agree with TRBD1. Germline values: CDR1 SGDLS, CDR2 YYNGEE. V dropped 4 bases and J dropped 0; count of bases not matched to a gene: 15. CDR3 length equals 19 residues. For the CDR3, the DNA is TGTGCCAGCAGCCCAGCTGACAGGGGAAGGAAGGATAGCAATCAGCCCCAGCATTTT. This encodes CASSPADRGRKDSNQPQHF.

This sequence joins TRBV9 and TRBJ1-4; 7 bases map to TRBD1. This CDR3 region has 15 residues. Germline V gene data show CDR1 as SGDLS and CDR2 as YYNGEE. Trimming took 4 bases from V and 2 from J; bases not matched to a gene: 5. The CDR3 nucleotides are TGTGCCAGCAGCCCCGGGACAGCTACTAATGAAAAACTGTTTTTT. As protein: CASSPGTATNEKLFF.

The chain links TRBV5-1 to TRBJ2-5; 7 bases agree with TRBD1. From germline, CDR1 is SGHRS and CDR2 YFSETQ. V dropped 2 bases and J dropped 3; count of bases not matched to a gene: 1. The CDR3 covers 13 residues. For the CDR3, the DNA is TGCGCCAGCAGCTTCCAGGGGGAAGAGACCCAGTACTTC. This encodes CASSFQGEETQYF. The whole variable domain, filled in from reference TRBV5-1 and TRBJ2-5, reads KAGVTQTPRYLIKTRGQQVTLSCSPISGHRSVSWYQQTPGQGLQFLFEYFSETQRNKGNFPGRFSGRQFSNSRSEMNVSTLELGDSALYLCASSFQGEETQYFGPGTRLLVL.

Points on this clone: One end of the junction fails to match germline, which may point to a read error. This chain joins TRBV7-8 and TRBJ1-4, with D unresolved. Germline-derived CDR1 and CDR2 are SGHVS and FQNEAQ. This CDR3 is built from 15 residues. CDR3 DNA: TGTGCCAGCAGCGTAGCGGGAGGAGCTAATGAAAAACTGTTTTTT. It is translated as CASSVAGGANEKLFF.

This sequence joins TRBV27 and TRBJ2-7; TRBD1 matches 8 bases. Germline V lookup: CDR1 MNHEY, CDR2 SMNVEV (reference sequence). The CDR3 has 15 amino acids. The V segment lost 3 bases and the J segment 6 bases; nucleotides outside the gene matches: 10. CDR3 coding DNA: TGTGCCAGCAGTTTCCCGGGACAGGCTAGGTCCGAGCAGTACTTC. Amino acid sequence: CASSFPGQARSEQYF.

This clone turned up a few times. The chain combines TRBV9 with TRBJ1-3; D is possibly TRBD1 (5 bases). CDR1 SGDLS and CDR2 YYNGEE come from the germline V gene. The CDR3 is made up of 16 amino acids. Deletions cut 4 bases from V and 0 bases from J, with 14 bases between. The CDR3 protein is CASSLGGGSSGNTIYF. The CDR3 nucleotides are TGTGCCAGCAGCCTTGGGGGGGGAAGCTCTGGAAACACCATATATTTT.

This chain uses TRBV6-5 with TRBJ2-7; a possible D gene is TRBD1 (5 bases). The V end lost 2 bases, the J end lost 2 bases, and 10 bases lay between the germline ends. The length of the CDR3 is 14 residues. Germline CDR1 reads MNHEY; CDR2 reads SVGAGI. The CDR3 protein is CASSYGAGPYEQYF. CDR3 DNA: TGTGCCAGCAGTTACGGGGCAGGGCCCTACGAGCAGTACTTC.

The chain has TRBV2 and TRBJ2-4; 14 positions match TRBD2. Trimming cost V 2 bases and J 6 bases; bases outside gene matches: 6. This CDR3 comprises 17 residues. Germline V lookup: CDR1 SNHLY, CDR2 FYNNEI. CDR3 sequence: CASSERLAGGKGNIQYF. In DNA form, the CDR3 reads TGTGCCAGCAGTGAAAGACTAGCGGGAGGGAAGGGAAACATTCAGTACTTC.

V and J are TRBV5-1 and TRBJ2-1; weak D call: TRBD2 (6 bases). The CDR3 consists of 16 residues. Trimming cost V 0 bases and J 4 bases, with 14 bases left between them. Germline CDR1 reads SGHRS; CDR2 reads YFSETQ. CDR3 nucleotide sequence: TGCGCCAGCAGCTTGGGAGGGGACTCCGCTTACAATGAGCAGTTCTTC. Translation: CASSLGGDSAYNEQFF.

The J gene is TRBJ1-1, the V gene TRBV19; possibly TRBD1 for D (6 bases). The V and J ends lost 7 bases and 2 bases respectively, with 20 bases between them. Per the germline V gene, CDR1 is LNHDA and CDR2 is SQIVND (reference sequence). The CDR3 runs 16 residues. The CDR3 DNA reads as TGTGCCAGTACCAAGGGGGGGGGCAGTTCAAACACTGAAGCTTTCTTT. This encodes CASTKGGGSSNTEAFF. The entire variable domain, with the rest obtained from reference TRBV19 and TRBJ1-1, is as follows: DGGITQSPKYLFRKEGQNVTLSCEQNLNHDAMYWYRQDPGQGLRLIYYSQIVNDFQKGDIAEGYSVSREKKESFPLTVTSAQKNPTAFYLCASTKGGGSSNTEAFFGQGTRLTVV.

The chain carries TRBV2 and TRBJ1-1; 12 bases map to TRBD1. CDR3 length equals 14 residues. V was pared by 6 bases and J by 8 bases, with 7 bases of the junction left unmatched. Germline CDR1 and CDR2: SNHLY and FYNNEI. The CDR3 DNA is TGTGCCAGCAGCGCCCCGGGACAGGGGGCCGAAGCTTTCTTT. Translating gives CASSAPGQGAEAFF.